Each of the 24 T cell receptor beta chains below was sequenced from the same sample in a study of blood T cells in healthy people across ages (dated by TCRdb to the mid-2010s). The library was prepared using 5' RACE. Sequencing relied on an Illumina HiSeq 2500. A second roughly 6 to 12 cycle PCR used a sample-barcoded 5' primer and a J-beta primer mix. TCRdb reprocessed the public reads (quality trimming at Q25 with fastp, clone calling with MiXCR) and kept in-frame beta chains. One record per CDR3 amino acid sequence lists the most common genes and DNA. This sample lists some 1.5 million distinct CDR3 sequences; roughly 27% were detected once. Jointly, the top ten make up roughly 8% of the sample. Sequencing was carried out using blood. All receptors derive from a woman in her 30s in good health.

This clonotype was recorded at least ten times. This chain links TRBV28 with TRBJ2-1; TRBD1 agrees at 12 bases. Germline V gene lookup returns CDR1 MDHEN and CDR2 SYDVKM. This CDR3 region has 18 residues. The V gene end was trimmed by 2 bases and the J gene end by 4 bases; junction bases not matched to a gene: 9. CDR3 sequence: CASSLSPGTGGGYNEQFF. In DNA, the CDR3 is TGTGCCAGCAGTTTAAGCCCCGGGACAGGGGGCGGGTACAATGAGCAGTTCTTC.

The chain recombines TRBV6-9 with TRBJ2-1; D is uncertain. This CDR3 spans 16 amino acids. Trimming left V 4 bases short and J 0 bases short, with 13 bases between. CDR1 is MNHGY and CDR2 is SVAAGI in the germline V gene. The CDR3 coding sequence is TGTGCCAGCAGTTCCCCCCACGGATGCTCCTACAATGAGCAGTTCTTC. It encodes CASSSPHGCSYNEQFF.

This sequence joins TRBV6-6 and TRBJ2-2, with 10 bases lining up with TRBD1. The CDR3 is 15 amino acids. Germline V CDR1 and CDR2: MNHNY, SVGAGI (reference sequence). V trimming: 6 bases; J trimming: 7 bases; junction bases outside the gene matches: 8. The CDR3, as DNA: TGTGCCAGCAGCTGGACAGGGGGGCAGGGCGGGGAGCTGTTTTTT. It translates to CASSWTGGQGGELFF.

Here the CDR3 DNA reads TGCAGTGCTAGTAACGGGGGCGATGAGCAGTTCTTC. Translated, it gives CSASNGGDEQFF. This chain uses TRBV20-1 with TRBJ2-1; D may match TRBD1 or TRBD2 (6 bases each). Germline V gene lookup returns CDR1 DFQATT and CDR2 SNEGSKA (reference sequence). The CDR3 covers 12 residues. V was trimmed by 3 bases and J by 8 bases, leaving 11 bases between them.

V usage is TRBV4-1 and J usage is TRBJ2-3; TRBD2 aligns across 10 bases. This CDR3 has 18 amino acids. Trimming at V came to 1 base and at J to 0 bases, leaving 7 bases not matched to a gene. The germline CDR1 and CDR2 sequences are MGHRA and YSYEKL. CDR3 protein: CASSQGLAGVPSTDTQYF. The CDR3 bases are TGCGCCAGCAGCCAAGGGCTAGCGGGAGTACCTAGCACAGATACGCAGTATTTT.

J is TRBJ2-3 and V is TRBV7-2; the match to TRBD2 covers 10 bases. Germline V gene sequence: CDR1 SGHTA, CDR2 FQGNSA. V trimming: 0 bases; J trimming: 3 bases; junction bases outside the gene matches: 21. There are 22 residues in the CDR3. The CDR3 is CASSLASGRALSRARVTDTQYF. The CDR3 nucleotides read TGTGCCAGCAGCTTAGCGAGCGGGAGGGCCCTTTCGAGGGCCAGGGTAACAGATACGCAGTATTTT.

The J gene is TRBJ2-1, the V gene TRBV12-3 or TRBV12-4, with TRBD2 matching 9 bases. The V segment lost 5 bases and the J segment 7 bases; nucleotides outside the gene matches: 6. This CDR3 has 14 residues. The CDR3 region has the DNA TGTGCCAGCAGTCCGCGACTAGCGGAAAATGAGCAGTTCTTC. Translated, it gives CASSPRLAENEQFF.

This clonotype turned up a few times. The chain uses TRBV7-4 and TRBJ2-1; tentatively, D is TRBD2 (6 bases). The CDR3 is made up of 11 amino acids. Trimming took 5 bases from V and 13 from J, leaving 12 bases between them. Germline CDR1 is SGHVT and CDR2 is SQSDAQ. CDR3 sequence reads: CASSDLACQFF. The DNA of the CDR3 is TGTGCCAGCAGCGATCTAGCGTGCCAGTTCTTC. Complete variable domain (other parts from reference TRBV7-4 and TRBJ2-1): GAGVSQSPRYKVAKRGRDVALRCDSISGHVTLYWYRQTLGQGSEVLTYSQSDAQRDKSGRPSGRFSAERPERSVSTLKIQRTEQGDSAVYLCASSDLACQFFGPGTRLTVL.

The chain uses TRBV7-9 and TRBJ2-1; 10 positions agree with TRBD1. The CDR3 covers 15 residues. The germline V gene has CDR1 SEHNR and CDR2 FQNEAQ (reference sequence). DNA for the CDR3: TGTGTCACCCACCCGAAGGGACAGGGGTTTAATGAGCAGTTCTTC. Translating gives CVTHPKGQGFNEQFF.

As concerns this clonotype: This clone may be a read error of a much larger clone one base away. This chain uses TRBV5-1 with TRBJ2-5; 7 bases are a match to TRBD2. The CDR3 spans 16 residues. Germline assignment: CDR1 SGHRS and CDR2 YFSETQ. V lost 0 bases, J lost 11 bases, and 16 bases stayed unmatched. The CDR3 protein is CASSLAEIAGAYGQYF. The DNA for the CDR3 is TGCGCCAGCAGCTTGGCGGAAATAGCGGGCGCCTACGGGCAGTACTTC.

Regarding this clonotype: A much larger clonotype is one base distant, so this may be a read error. The chain recombines TRBV5-1 with TRBJ2-1, with D hard to call. V was cut by 3 bases and J by 11 bases, with 12 bases left in between. Germline CDR1 and CDR2: SGHRS and YFSETQ. This CDR3 is built from 12 residues. The CDR3 loop is CASSSVVTKQFF. The CDR3 DNA reads as TGCGCCAGCAGCTCTGTAGTCACTAAGCAGTTCTTC.

Comments on this clonotype: A read error may produce the germline difference seen at one junction end. The chain has TRBV15 and TRBJ2-1, with D unclear. This CDR3 spans 15 amino acids. Germline V gives CDR1 LNHNV, CDR2 YYDKDF (reference sequence). CDR3 nucleotides: TGTGCCACCAGCGTAGAGGCCACTATGTACAATGAGCGGTTCTTC. Amino acid sequence: CATSVEATMYNERFF.

This clonotype showed up many times. This chain uses TRBV12-3 or TRBV12-4 with TRBJ2-5; TRBD2 might be the D (6 bases). This CDR3 has 13 amino acids. V was clipped by 3 bases and J by 4 bases, with 9 bases between them. In DNA, the CDR3 is TGTGCCAGCAGTTTTAGGGGAGGAGAGACCCAGTACTTC. Encoded protein: CASSFRGGETQYF.

The CDR3 is CASSYGPAETQYF. In nucleotides, the CDR3 is TGTGCCAGCAGTTACGGCCCCGCAGAGACCCAGTACTTC. The rearrangement uses TRBV6-2 or TRBV6-3 and TRBJ2-7; D is undetermined. With the DNA end fitting TRBJ2-5 better, the J assignment may be wrong. Germline CDR1 reads MNHEY; CDR2 reads SVGEGT. The CDR3 spans 13 residues.

The chain recombines TRBV20-1 with TRBJ2-5; 13 bases map to TRBD2. Germline values: CDR1 DFQATT, CDR2 SNEGSKA (reference sequence). V trimming: 3 bases; J trimming: 5 bases; junction bases outside the gene matches: 6. The CDR3 sequence is 15 residues long. This CDR3 reads CSASEGLAGRETQYF. The CDR3 DNA follows: TGCAGTGCTAGCGAGGGACTAGCGGGAAGGGAGACCCAGTACTTC.

V and J are TRBV20-1 and TRBJ2-7; 11 bases fit TRBD2. CDR1 and CDR2 from the germline V gene are DFQATT and SNEGSKA (reference sequence). V was pared by 4 bases and J by 3 bases, with 14 bases of the junction left unmatched. The length of the CDR3 is 17 residues. The CDR3 coding sequence is TGCAGTGCTAAGGGGTATAGCGGGGGGGCCCGCGGCTACGAGCAGTACTTC. It encodes CSAKGYSGGARGYEQYF.

The rearrangement uses TRBV5-5 and TRBJ2-3; the D gene is possibly TRBD1 (5 bases). Trimming removed 0 bases from V and 2 bases from J, with 10 bases in between. This CDR3 region has 15 residues. CDR1 is SGHKS and CDR2 is YYEKEE in the germline V gene (reference sequence). CDR3 bases: TGTGCCAGCAGCTTGGTATTGACAGACACAGATACGCAGTATTTT. Its protein is CASSLVLTDTDTQYF.

The rearrangement uses TRBV7-2 and TRBJ1-2, with no clear D. The CDR3 is made up of 13 amino acids. V was cut by 1 base and J by 6 bases, with 9 bases left in between. CDR1 is SGHTA, CDR2 FQGNSA, per germline. Here the CDR3 DNA reads TGTGCCAGCAGCTTAGTAGGGTTAAATGGCTACACCTTC. Residues: CASSLVGLNGYTF.

This clonotype was recorded many times. The V gene is TRBV4-1, the J gene TRBJ2-7; D is unresolved. There are 14 residues in the CDR3. V was cut by 1 base and J by 0 bases, with 7 bases left in between. CDR1 MGHRA and CDR2 YSYEKL come from the germline V gene. CDR3 nucleotides: TGCGCCAGCAGCCAAGTGGGCGGCTCCTACGAGCAGTACTTC. It yields the protein CASSQVGGSYEQYF.

This clonotype appeared once. Its ends do not fully match the called genes, so a read error is possible. The genes are TRBV5-1 and TRBJ2-5, with D perhaps matching TRBD1 (6 bases). CDR3 length: 14 amino acids. The germline gives CDR1 SGHRS, CDR2 YFSETQ. The DNA for the CDR3 is TGCGCCAGCAGCGGTACAGGGAGTGGAGAGACCCGGTACTTC. As protein: CASSGTGSGETRYF.

This clonotype was counted a few times. This chain joins TRBV6-2 or TRBV6-3 and TRBJ1-5; tentatively, D is TRBD1 (6 bases). Germline values: CDR1 MNHEY, CDR2 SVGEGT. V was shortened by 6 bases and J by 5 bases, with 17 bases between the two germline ends. CDR3 length equals 15 residues. Here the CDR3 reads CASRYRGPGDQPQHF. CDR3 coding DNA: TGTGCCAGCAGGTACCGGGGGCCGGGCGATCAGCCCCAGCATTTT.

This clonotype was counted only a few times. The J gene is TRBJ2-1, the V gene TRBV20-1; tentative D call: TRBD2 (7 bases). This CDR3 has 16 amino acids. Germline V gene sequence: CDR1 DFQATT, CDR2 SNEGSKA (reference sequence). V lost 3 bases and J lost 2, with 17 bases in between. The CDR3 sequence is CSASAPGGRPYNEQFF. For the CDR3, the DNA is TGCAGTGCTAGTGCCCCCGGGGGGCGCCCCTACAATGAGCAGTTCTTC.

This clonotype was seen at least ten times. The gene calls are TRBV5-1 and TRBJ2-3; no reliable D call. Deletions cut 0 bases from V and 6 bases from J, with 5 bases between. The CDR3 runs 12 residues. The germline V gene encodes CDR1 SGHRS and CDR2 YFSETQ. CDR3 amino acids: CASSLVEDTQYF. The CDR3 DNA reads TGCGCCAGCAGCTTGGTCGAGGATACGCAGTATTTT.

V usage is TRBV7-2 and J usage is TRBJ2-5; 9 bases align to TRBD1. With 4 bases clipped from V and 5 bases from J, the junction kept 5 bases outside the gene matches. Per germline, CDR1 SGHTA and CDR2 FQGNSA. CDR3 length equals 14 residues. The CDR3 region is CASSSWDRVETQYF. CDR3 nucleotides: TGTGCCAGCAGCTCATGGGACAGGGTTGAGACCCAGTACTTC.